This entry concerns a single T cell receptor beta chain. Its antigen remains unidentified. The naive CD8 fraction comprised CD45RO-negative cells positively selected for CCR7 and excluded terminally differentiated effector memory CD45RA+ cells. Every contributor of samples was a Caucasian grown-up residing in Nashville, Tennessee. This specimen comes from a study of shared clonotypes between healthy human individuals. Source study methods: Junction-only immunoSEQ data arrived without quality scores, meaning filtering differed. Profiling relied on immunoSEQ multiplex PCR, and the TCRdb table lists in-frame clones only, not all of them. That table supplies the V and J calls and clone size; D and trimming were determined from the DNA. The data contain millions of clones, approximately 95% of them seen just once; the ten biggest clones take up about 1.1%. Regarding the study as a whole: Few donors limited the genetic and exposure-history diversity represented.

Per germline, CDR1 MNHEY and CDR2 SMNVEV (reference sequence). V shed 11 bases, J shed 6 bases, and the junction held 10 bases outside the gene matches. This CDR3 is built from 14 residues. Sequenced material: naive CD8+ T cells sorted from blood. The receptor was derived from a man aged 18 to 35 in good health. The rearrangement joins TRBV27 to TRBJ1-5, with 10 bases matching TRBD1. CDR3 amino acids: CASGKTGGGQPQHF. Here the CDR3 DNA reads TGTGCCTCCGGTAAGACAGGGGGCGGTCAGCCCCAGCATTTT.